Listed here are 16 T cell receptor beta chains from one sample, sequenced in a study of cytomegalovirus exposure and HLA in healthy donors. This table comes from immunoSEQ multiplex PCR, and its TCRdb copy is limited to in-frame clones, with some not included. The profile shows about 130,000 clones, 94% of them singletons. The sample comprised PBMCs. Source of these receptors: a woman under 30 in good health and CMV-seronegative.

The chain recombines TRBV6-1 with TRBJ2-7, with 7 bases fitting TRBD2. V lost 0 bases and J lost 8; bases outside the gene matches: 10. Germline V lookup: CDR1 MNHNS, CDR2 SASEGT. The CDR3 is 15 residues long. The CDR3 DNA sequence: TGTGCCAGCAGTGAAGCCCGGGAGGCCTACAAGCAGCAGTACTTC. Translating it yields CASSEAREAYKQQYF.

The chain's CDR3 is CASRPAGAAYEQYF. DNA of the CDR3: TGTGCCAGCAGGCCGGCGGGAGCCGCCTACGAGCAGTACTTC. V usage is TRBV7-9 and J usage is TRBJ2-7, with 7 bases aligning to TRBD2. This CDR3 is built from 14 residues. V shed 6 bases and J 2 bases; nucleotides not matched to a gene: 7. Germline V gives CDR1 SEHNR, CDR2 FQNEAQ (reference sequence).

This clone was recorded only once. The V and J genes are TRBV7-2 and TRBJ1-4, with 8 bases lining up with TRBD1. Per germline, CDR1 SGHTA and CDR2 FQGNSA. Trimming took 5 bases from V and 8 from J; bases not matched to a gene: 7. The CDR3 consists of 14 residues. For the CDR3, the DNA is TGTGCCAGCAGCCCCAGGACAGGGAAGGAAAAACTGTTTTTT. Amino acid sequence: CASSPRTGKEKLFF.

V is TRBV7-9 and J is TRBJ2-7; unclear D gene. V lost 5 bases, J lost 2 bases, and 10 bases lay in between. Germline-derived CDR1 and CDR2 are SEHNR and FQNEAQ (reference sequence). CDR3 length: 13 residues. In DNA form, the CDR3 reads TGTGCCAGCAGCCCCCGAGAGCCCTACGAGCAGTACTTC. This gives the protein CASSPREPYEQYF.

The chain uses TRBV5-1 and TRBJ1-6; 12 positions agree with TRBD1. There are 15 residues in the CDR3. After removal of 3 bases from V and 14 bases from J, the junction contained 9 bases not matched to a gene. The germline V gene encodes CDR1 SGHRS and CDR2 YFSETQ. As DNA, the CDR3 is TGCGCCAGCAGCTCCACCGGGACAGGGGGCGTAACCCTCCACTTT. It specifies CASSSTGTGGVTLHF.

The rearrangement links TRBV30 to TRBJ1-2; possible D gene TRBD1, 5 bases. With 7 bases removed from V and 5 bases from J, the gap between germline ends came to 8 bases. The CDR3 runs 10 residues. CDR1 and CDR2 from the germline V gene are GTSNPN and SVGIG (reference sequence). The CDR3 region has the DNA TGTGCCTCACAGGCATATGGCTACACCTTC. Translated: CASQAYGYTF.

The chain uses TRBV6-4 and TRBJ2-1; D may be TRBD2 (5 bases). The germline gives CDR1 MRHNA, CDR2 SNTAGT. The CDR3 covers 15 residues. Trimming left V 2 bases short and J 6 bases short, with 14 bases between. The CDR3 region has the DNA TGTGCCAGCAGTGACGGGGTAGAGGGCCCCAATGAGCAGTTCTTC. Protein sequence: CASSDGVEGPNEQFF.

This chain joins TRBV14 and TRBJ1-6; tentative D call: TRBD1 (5 bases). V was clipped by 6 bases and J by 11 bases, with 17 bases between them. This CDR3 is built from 14 residues. Germline V gene sequence: CDR1 SGHDN, CDR2 FVKESK. The CDR3 nucleotides are TGTGCCAGCAGTCGTCAGGGTACGGCAACACCCCTCCACTTT. The encoded protein is CASSRQGTATPLHF. The whole variable domain, remainder taken from reference TRBV14 and TRBJ1-6, is EAGVTQFPSHSVIEKGQTVTLRCDPISGHDNLYWYRRVMGKEIKFLLHFVKESKQDESGMPNNRFLAERTGGTYSTLKVQPAELEDSGVYFCASSRQGTATPLHFGNGTRLTVT.

J is TRBJ1-1 and V is TRBV30, with TRBD1 matching 9 bases. The junction had 1 base not matched to a gene; V was cut back by 5 bases and J by 0 bases. The CDR3 spans 13 residues. CDR1 GTSNPN and CDR2 SVGIG come from the germline V gene (reference sequence). The CDR3: CAWDRGMNTEAFF. In DNA, the CDR3 is TGTGCCTGGGACAGGGGGATGAACACTGAAGCTTTCTTT.

The chain joins TRBV7-2 to TRBJ1-2; TRBD1 agrees at 8 bases. V was clipped by 1 base and J by 2 bases; unmatched bases: 3. CDR1 and CDR2 (germline): SGHTA, FQGNSA. This CDR3 has 15 residues. The CDR3 coding sequence is TGTGCCAGCAGCTTAGGTTACAGGGGGAACTATGGCTACACCTTC. This codes for CASSLGYRGNYGYTF.

The gene calls are TRBV18 and TRBJ2-7; D not certain. This CDR3 has 16 amino acids. The V and J ends lost 1 base and 2 bases respectively, with 15 bases between them. CDR1 KGHSH and CDR2 LQKENI come from the germline V gene. The CDR3 region has the DNA TGTGCCAGCTCACCACGGGCGTTCGCAGGTCCCTACGAGCAGTACTTC. Its protein is CASSPRAFAGPYEQYF. The entire variable domain, with the rest obtained from reference TRBV18 and TRBJ2-7, is as follows: NAGVMQNPRHLVRRRGQEARLRCSPMKGHSHVYWYRQLPEEGLKFMVYLQKENIIDESGMPKERFSAEFPKEGPSILRIQQVVRGDSAAYFCASSPRAFAGPYEQYFGPGTRLTVT.

V and J are TRBV5-1 and TRBJ1-6; TRBD1 matches 7 bases. Germline CDR1 reads SGHRS; CDR2 reads YFSETQ. CDR3 length equals 17 residues. Trimming at V came to 0 bases and at J to 7 bases, leaving 10 bases not matched to a gene. The DNA of the CDR3 is TGCGCCAGCAGCTTGGGAGGGGGCCGAACCCCGAATTCACCCCTCCACTTT. Translating it yields CASSLGGGRTPNSPLHF.

The CDR3: CASSVDGSYNEQFF. The CDR3 DNA sequence: TGTGCCAGCAGCGTCGACGGGTCCTACAATGAGCAGTTCTTC. The V gene is TRBV9, the J gene TRBJ2-1; the D is unclear. The germline V gene has CDR1 SGDLS and CDR2 YYNGEE. The CDR3 is 14 amino acids. Trimming left V 2 bases short and J 1 base short, with 7 bases between.

J is TRBJ1-1 and V is TRBV6-6; D is ambiguous. This CDR3 comprises 13 residues. Germline V lookup: CDR1 MNHNY, CDR2 SVGAGI (reference sequence). V lost 0 bases to trimming and J lost 7 bases, with 9 bases between them. The CDR3 sequence: CASSYSGGIEAFF. CDR3 nucleotides: TGTGCCAGCAGTTACTCTGGCGGGATTGAAGCTTTCTTT.

J is TRBJ2-1 and V is TRBV7-9, with D possibly being TRBD1 (6 bases). Trimming pared 2 bases from V and 7 bases from J, leaving 12 bases between. Germline V gives CDR1 SEHNR, CDR2 FQNEAQ (reference sequence). This CDR3 contains 14 residues. DNA for the CDR3: TGTGCCAGCAGCTTACAGGGGACGGGAAATGAGCAGTTCTTC. Amino acids: CASSLQGTGNEQFF. The full variable domain, completed using reference TRBV7-9 and TRBJ2-1, is DTGVSQNPRHKITKRGQNVTFRCDPISEHNRLYWYRQTLGQGPEFLTYFQNEAQLEKSRLLSDRFSAERPKGSFSTLEIQRTEQGDSAMYLCASSLQGTGNEQFFGPGTRLTVL.

This chain uses TRBV12-5 with TRBJ2-1; 11 nucleotides align to TRBD1. Germline-derived CDR1 and CDR2 are LGHNT and FRNRAP. V shed 2 bases and J 8 bases; nucleotides not matched to a gene: 14. The CDR3 has 18 residues. As DNA, the CDR3 is TGTGCTAGTGGTTTGTTAGGACAGGGGGCGAGAGGTGGACATGAGCAGTTCTTC. This gives the protein CASGLLGQGARGGHEQFF.